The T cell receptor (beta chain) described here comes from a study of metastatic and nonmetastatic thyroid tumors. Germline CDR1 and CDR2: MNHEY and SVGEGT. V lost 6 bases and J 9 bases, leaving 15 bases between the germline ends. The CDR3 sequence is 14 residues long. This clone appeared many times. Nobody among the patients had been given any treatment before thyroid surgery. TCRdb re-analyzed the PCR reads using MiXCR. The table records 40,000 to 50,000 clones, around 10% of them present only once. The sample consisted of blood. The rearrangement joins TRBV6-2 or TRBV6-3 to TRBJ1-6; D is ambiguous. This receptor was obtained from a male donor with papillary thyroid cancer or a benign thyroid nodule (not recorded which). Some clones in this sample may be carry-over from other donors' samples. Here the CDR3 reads CASSLSRTVSPLHF. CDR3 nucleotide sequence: TGTGCCAGCAGCTTGTCTAGGACTGTTTCACCCCTCCACTTT.